These 23 T cell receptor beta chains share one sample of origin, sequenced in a study of T cells in Graves' hyperthyroidism and ophthalmopathy. Researchers took RNA transcripts and amplified the TCR beta CDR3 regions from them. Carried out on the TCR CDR3, a first-round RT-PCR used the HTBI primer set. In TCRdb, the multiplex PCR reads were re-called with MiXCR into one record per CDR3 protein. The sample shows hundreds of thousands of distinct CDR3 sequences, about 45% of them seen only once. Sequenced sample: peripheral blood or thyroid tissue (not recorded which). These receptors came from a young woman with Graves' hyperthyroidism.

A word on this clonotype: The final CDR3 position lacks the conserved phenylalanine or tryptophan, pointing to a likely read error. The V call is TRBV19, the J call TRBJ1-5; 7 positions match TRBD1. CDR3 length equals 13 residues. The junction had 7 bases not matched to a gene; V was cut back by 10 bases and J by 4 bases. Germline loops: CDR1 LNHDA, CDR2 SQIVND (reference sequence). The CDR3 reads CATTQGTNQPQHS. The CDR3 nucleotides read TGTGCCACAACACAGGGGACTAATCAGCCCCAGCATTCT.

The chain is built from TRBV6-1 and TRBJ2-7; no firm D call. Germline V lookup: CDR1 MNHNS, CDR2 SASEGT. The CDR3 is 11 amino acids. The V end was cut by 7 bases, the J end by 4 bases, with 8 bases between. As DNA, the CDR3 is TGTGCCAGCATCGGAATGTACGAGCAGTACTTC. Translation gives CASIGMYEQYF.

In its sample, this clonotype was seen many times. The chain employs TRBV24-1 and TRBJ1-2; TRBD1 aligns across 8 bases. The V gene end was trimmed by 8 bases and the J gene end by 3 bases; junction bases not matched to a gene: 1. The CDR3 runs 12 residues. The germline V gene has CDR1 KGHDR and CDR2 SFDVKD. CDR3 region: CATMDRDYGYTF. CDR3 DNA sequence: TGTGCCACCATGGACAGGGACTATGGCTACACCTTC.

This chain connects TRBV12-3 or TRBV12-4 to TRBJ1-2; 9 nucleotides line up with TRBD1. CDR3 size: 13 residues. V trimming: 6 bases; J trimming: 6 bases; junction bases outside the gene matches: 5. CDR3 sequence: CASSRTGEDGYTF. CDR3 bases: TGTGCCAGCAGCCGGACAGGGGAGGATGGCTACACCTTC.

In this sample, this clonotype turned up a few times. This rearrangement joins TRBV5-4 to TRBJ1-2, with D possibly being TRBD1 (5 bases). Germline V gives CDR1 SGHNT, CDR2 YYREEE (reference sequence). The length of the CDR3 is 14 residues. The V end lost 0 bases, the J end lost 4 bases, and 10 bases lay between the germline ends. CDR3 DNA: TGTGCCAGCAGCTTGGTCGGGCAGGGCTATGGCTACACCTTC. Protein: CASSLVGQGYGYTF.

This clonotype was detected ten times or more. The chain is built from TRBV7-2 and TRBJ1-1, with 9 bases matching TRBD1. The CDR3 totals 14 residues. The germline gives CDR1 SGHTA, CDR2 FQGNSA. J lost 1 base, V lost 5 bases, and 2 bases had no gene match. Written as DNA, the CDR3 is TGTGCCAGCAGCATGGACAGGGGGAACACTGAAGCTTTCTTT. Its translation: CASSMDRGNTEAFF. Full variable domain (missing parts from reference TRBV7-2 and TRBJ1-1): GAGVSQSPSNKVTEKGKDVELRCDPISGHTALYWYRQSLGQGLEFLIYFQGNSAPDKSGLPSDRFSAERTGGSVSTLTIQRTQQEDSAVYLCASSMDRGNTEAFFGQGTRLTVV.

A remark on this clonotype: This may arise from a read error, as a much more abundant clone is one base away. CDR3 protein: CASSPRMSYEQYF. For the CDR3, the DNA is TGTGCCAGCAGCCCCCGGATGTCCTACGAGCAGTACTTC. The chain uses TRBV7-9 and TRBJ2-7; D not certain. The CDR3 covers 13 residues. From germline, CDR1 is SEHNR and CDR2 FQNEAQ (reference sequence). V lost 5 bases and J 1 base, leaving 9 bases between the germline ends.

The chain recombines TRBV20-1 with TRBJ1-5; D gene uncertain. V lost 2 bases, J lost 1 base, and 12 bases lay in between. Germline CDR1 is DFQATT and CDR2 is SNEGSKA (reference sequence). The CDR3 sequence is 15 residues long. The CDR3 reads CSARWRVRSNQPQHF. In DNA form, the CDR3 reads TGCAGTGCTAGATGGAGGGTGAGGAGCAATCAGCCCCAGCATTTT.

The rearrangement links TRBV20-1 to TRBJ1-5, with 8 nucleotides matching TRBD1. The V gene end was trimmed by 0 bases and the J gene end by 1 base; junction bases not matched to a gene: 5. The CDR3 has 16 amino acids. The germline V gene encodes CDR1 DFQATT and CDR2 SNEGSKA (reference sequence). DNA for the CDR3: TGCAGTGCTAGAGATCTGCGACAGGGGAGCAATCAGCCCCAGCATTTT. This encodes CSARDLRQGSNQPQHF.

This clonotype was seen a handful of times. This rearrangement joins TRBV29-1 to TRBJ1-2; a possible D gene is TRBD1 (5 bases). This CDR3 is built from 13 residues. Germline values: CDR1 SQVTM, CDR2 ANQGSEA. The CDR3 coding sequence is TGCAGTGCTGGGACCGGTGGGGACTATGGCTACACCTTC. Translating it yields CSAGTGGDYGYTF.

Only one count was recorded for this clonotype. It may be a read error: a sequence one base away is much more abundant. CDR3 protein: CSASTGTSYEQYF. The CDR3 DNA reads as TGCAGTGCTTCAACCGGGACGTCCTACGAGCAGTACTTC. V is TRBV20-1 and J is TRBJ2-7; D is perhaps TRBD1 or TRBD2 (5 bases each). Trimming shortened V by 5 bases and J by 1 base, and 12 bases separated the two germline ends. The CDR3 contains 13 residues. CDR1 and CDR2 from the germline V gene are DFQATT and SNEGSKA (reference sequence).

The chain uses TRBV20-1 and TRBJ1-2; D is undetermined. V lost 4 bases and J 8 bases, leaving 17 bases between the germline ends. This CDR3 is 13 amino acids long. The germline gives CDR1 DFQATT, CDR2 SNEGSKA (reference sequence). DNA of the CDR3: TGCAGTGCTATCCAGACGCGGGTGCAGGGCTACACCTTC. Its protein is CSAIQTRVQGYTF.

Remarks on this clonotype: The junction differs from germline at one of its ends, possibly a read error. The chain couples TRBV7-2 to TRBJ2-7; 11 bases agree with TRBD1. Germline CDR1 reads SGHTA; CDR2 reads FQGNSA. There are 14 residues in the CDR3. The CDR3 coding sequence is TGTGCCAGCAGTCAAGGACAGGGGGCCTACAAGCAGTACTTC. This codes for CASSQGQGAYKQYF.

The J gene is TRBJ2-5, the V gene TRBV2, with 7 bases identical to TRBD1. The CDR3 consists of 14 residues. After removal of 5 bases from V and 5 bases from J, the junction contained 8 bases not matched to a gene. The germline V gene has CDR1 SNHLY and CDR2 FYNNEI. As DNA, the CDR3 is TGTGCCAGCAGTCGGGACAGCACTCGGGAGACCCAGTACTTC. Its translation: CASSRDSTRETQYF.

Remarks on this clonotype: One end of the junction is discordant with germline, which a read error may explain. J is TRBJ1-2 and V is TRBV5-4; 9 positions agree with TRBD1. The germline CDR1 and CDR2 sequences are SGHNT and YYREEE (reference sequence). This CDR3 is 13 amino acids long. The CDR3 region is CATQQGARNGCTF. CDR3 coding DNA: TGTGCCACCCAACAGGGGGCGCGGAATGGCTGCACCTTC. The full variable domain, with the rest looked up from reference TRBV5-4 and TRBJ1-2, is ETGVTQSPTHLIKTRGQQVTLRCSSQSGHNTVSWYQQALGQGPQFIFQYYREEENGRGNFPPRFSGLQFPNYSSELNVNALELDDSALYLCATQQGARNGCTFGSGTRLTVV.

Of note for this clonotype: One junction end does not reproduce the germline sequence, and a read error may be involved. J is TRBJ2-7 and V is TRBV6-2 or TRBV6-3, with TRBD1 matching over 8 bases. Germline assignment: CDR1 MNHEY and CDR2 SVGEGT. The CDR3 totals 15 residues. The CDR3 reads CAISYSGGQGYEQYF. The CDR3 DNA reads TGTGCCATCAGTTACTCGGGCGGACAGGGCTACGAGCAGTACTTC.

In its sample, this clonotype was seen once. A read error may be the cause here, since a much bigger clone is one base away. The V and J genes are TRBV7-9 and TRBJ2-7; 8 bases map to TRBD2. This CDR3 spans 13 amino acids. The V gene's germline CDR1 is SEHNR and CDR2 FQNEAQ (reference sequence). The J segment lost 6 bases and the V segment lost 5 bases, leaving 6 bases of the junction unmatched. The CDR3 coding sequence is TGTGCCAGCAGCATTAGCGGGACCTGCGAGCAGTACTTC. Translation: CASSISGTCEQYF.

In regard to this clonotype: It may be a read error: a sequence one base away is much more abundant. The rearrangement uses TRBV7-2 and TRBJ1-6; no definite D call. The CDR3 is 15 residues long. V lost 5 bases, J lost 5 bases, and 13 bases lay in between. Germline V gene sequence: CDR1 SGHTA, CDR2 FQGNSA. CDR3 sequence reads: CASSPWHGNNSPLHF. For the CDR3, the DNA is TGTGCCAGCAGCCCCTGGCACGGCAATAATTCACCCCTCCACTTT.

As for this clonotype: A read error is possible here, since a much larger clone lies one base away. The gene calls are TRBV7-6 and TRBJ2-5; 7 bases are a match to TRBD1. This CDR3 comprises 13 residues. Germline V CDR1 and CDR2: SGHVS, FNYEAQ. DNA of the CDR3: TGTGCTAGGGGTACAGGGGTTGGGGAGACCCAGTACTTC. As protein: CARGTGVGETQYF. Supplemented by reference TRBV7-6 and TRBJ2-5, the full variable domain reads GAGVSQSPRYKVTKRGQDVALRCDPISGHVSLYWYRQALGQGPEFLTYFNYEAQQDKSGLPNDRFSAERPEGSISTLTIQRTEQRDSAMYRCARGTGVGETQYFGPGTRLLVL.

CDR3 in DNA: TGTGCCAGCAGCGCCCCCGACAGGGATAGCAATCAGCCCCAGCATTTT. Its protein product is CASSAPDRDSNQPQHF. The chain joins TRBV11-1 to TRBJ1-5, with TRBD1 matching over 7 bases. This CDR3 region has 16 residues. Germline trimming cut 5 bases from V and 0 bases from J; bases unmatched to any gene: 7. Germline-derived CDR1 and CDR2 are SGHAT and FQDESV (reference sequence).

This chain uses TRBV20-1 with TRBJ2-7, with 12 bases identical to TRBD2. Germline loops: CDR1 DFQATT, CDR2 SNEGSKA (reference sequence). V shed 6 bases, J shed 3 bases, and the junction held 3 bases outside the gene matches. This CDR3 region has 13 residues. The CDR3 sequence: CSAWTSGNYEQYF. CDR3 in DNA: TGCAGTGCCTGGACTAGCGGGAACTACGAGCAGTACTTC.

A single count supports this clonotype. The chain employs TRBV4-3 and TRBJ2-7; 8 nucleotides align to TRBD1. This CDR3 spans 14 amino acids. Germline CDR1 LGHNA, CDR2 YSLEER. The V and J ends lost 4 bases and 6 bases, in that order; junction bases with no gene match: 8. CDR3 in amino acids: CASSRPGGGGEQYF. CDR3 in DNA: TGCGCCAGCAGCCGTCCAGGGGGCGGCGGCGAGCAGTACTTC.

This clonotype was detected only a few times. This rearrangement joins TRBV20-1 to TRBJ1-5; D is possibly TRBD1 (6 bases). Germline V gives CDR1 DFQATT, CDR2 SNEGSKA (reference sequence). This CDR3 has 14 amino acids. Trimming removed 4 bases at V and 0 bases at J, with 10 bases between. CDR3 in amino acids: CSATMDSSNQPQHF. CDR3 bases: TGCAGTGCTACTATGGACAGTAGCAATCAGCCCCAGCATTTT.